The 9 T cell receptor beta chains below were found in one sample sequenced in a study of shared clonotypes between healthy human individuals (dated by TCRdb to 2020 to 2021). The library was obtained by the immunoSEQ multiplex PCR assay. TCRdb limited this immuneACCESS table to in-frame rearrangements with V and J called. A share of clones is missing; checked studies link under half to unresolved V genes, and the rest is unexplained. For this sample the table gives some 2 million clones, of which 85% to 95% were detected only once. The top ten constitute 0.1% to 0.15% of the sample. Source material: naive CD4+ T cells sorted from blood. Interpreted using the paper, the cell subset or site label stands for: CD45RA+ positively selected. Every receptor here comes from a man aged 18 to 29 in good health.

This sequence joins TRBV5-1 and TRBJ2-1, with no clear D. V dropped 4 bases and J dropped 4 bases, with 9 bases sitting between them. Germline values: CDR1 SGHRS, CDR2 YFSETQ. The CDR3 contains 13 residues. CDR3 sequence (DNA): TGCGCCAGCAGCCAGCTACCTTACAATGAGCAGTTCTTC. The encoded protein is CASSQLPYNEQFF.

The V gene is TRBV11-2, the J gene TRBJ1-2, with D uncertain. The CDR3 is 11 amino acids. V was shortened by 5 bases and J by 8 bases, with 9 bases between the two germline ends. From germline, CDR1 is SGHAT and CDR2 FQNNGV. For the CDR3, the DNA is TGTGCCAGCAGCGCCACATGGGGCTACACCTTC. As protein: CASSATWGYTF.

This sequence joins TRBV10-1 and TRBJ2-7; 9 bases fit TRBD2. The CDR3 runs to 15 residues. Germline loops: CDR1 WNHNN, CDR2 SYGVQD (reference sequence). With 11 bases clipped from V and 3 bases from J, the junction kept 14 bases outside the gene matches. For the CDR3, the DNA is TGCGCCGGGCCCCCATTGCAGCGGGAGGTCTACGAGCAGTACTTC. Protein sequence: CAGPPLQREVYEQYF.

The chain is built from TRBV5-1 and TRBJ2-3, with D tentatively TRBD2 (5 bases). Germline loops: CDR1 SGHRS, CDR2 YFSETQ. Trimming pared 4 bases from V and 5 bases from J, leaving 17 bases between. This CDR3 has 15 amino acids. The CDR3 region is CASSLEGGYGDTQYF. The CDR3 coding sequence is TGCGCCAGCAGCCTAGAGGGTGGGTACGGAGATACGCAGTATTTT. Full variable domain (missing parts from reference TRBV5-1 and TRBJ2-3): KAGVTQTPRYLIKTRGQQVTLSCSPISGHRSVSWYQQTPGQGLQFLFEYFSETQRNKGNFPGRFSGRQFSNSRSEMNVSTLELGDSALYLCASSLEGGYGDTQYFGPGTRLTVL.

The chain combines TRBV5-5 with TRBJ1-5, with 7 bases that match TRBD1. The CDR3 runs to 16 residues. Germline V gives CDR1 SGHKS, CDR2 YYEKEE (reference sequence). Germline trimming cut 0 bases from V and 5 bases from J; bases unmatched to any gene: 8. In DNA form, the CDR3 reads TGTGCCAGCAGCTTGGCTGGGGGACAGTTAGATCAGCCCCAGCATTTT. Amino acids: CASSLAGGQLDQPQHF.

The rearrangement joins TRBV10-1 to TRBJ2-3; no definite D call. With 1 base removed from V and 4 bases from J, the gap between germline ends came to 12 bases. The CDR3 consists of 15 residues. Germline assignment: CDR1 WNHNN and CDR2 SYGVQD (reference sequence). CDR3 amino acids: CASSEWRDVADTQYF. CDR3 DNA sequence: TGCGCCAGCAGTGAGTGGCGAGACGTAGCAGATACGCAGTATTTT.

Remarks on this clone: This sample includes further DNA sequences coding for the same CDR3. The chain employs TRBV6-5 and TRBJ1-6; tentatively, D is TRBD1 (5 bases). This CDR3 contains 15 residues. V was pared by 0 bases and J by 7 bases, with 10 bases between. The V gene's germline CDR1 is MNHEY and CDR2 SVGAGI. CDR3 protein: CASSYSGTVNSPLHF. The DNA for the CDR3 is TGTGCCAGCAGTTACTCCGGGACTGTAAATTCACCCCTCCACTTT.

This clone was observed at least ten times. The chain joins TRBV2 to TRBJ2-7; the D is unclear. Trimming cost V 5 bases and J 3 bases, with 11 bases left between them. CDR3 size: 13 residues. Germline-derived CDR1 and CDR2 are SNHLY and FYNNEI. CDR3 protein: CASSRQVSYEQYF. CDR3 in DNA: TGTGCCAGCAGTAGACAAGTGAGCTACGAGCAGTACTTC.

This chain uses TRBV6-1 with TRBJ2-7; 10 nucleotides agree with TRBD2. The CDR3 is made up of 15 amino acids. With V trimmed by 2 bases and J by 7 bases, 8 bases remained unmatched. Germline assignment: CDR1 MNHNS and CDR2 SASEGT. The CDR3 loop is CASSEKLAGDREQYF. The CDR3 DNA reads as TGTGCCAGCAGTGAAAAGCTAGCGGGAGACAGGGAGCAGTACTTC.